This T cell receptor beta chain was found in a study of T cell responses to AZD1222 COVID-19 vaccine. Study as a whole: Timing groups of about 4 and about 12 weeks for second doses were pooled.

Study outcomes and limitations: Distributed over spike, vaccine-associated CD4 TCRs predominated at 160-218 and 743-854. Clonal diversity was possibly underestimated; the donors were predominantly white British and more often female.

Details on this clone: Its antigen is unknown.

TCRdb's table, derived via immunoSEQ multiplex PCR, lists solely in-frame clones and lacks some. The repertoire holds 100,000 to 150,000 clones, with roughly 90% as singletons. Germline V gene data show CDR1 as MDHEN and CDR2 as SYDVKM. Trimming at V came to 5 bases and at J to 7 bases, leaving 10 bases not matched to a gene. CDR3 size: 14 residues. The sample in question was peripheral blood, obtained on day 0 of AZD1222 vaccination. The receptor comes from an adult in good health. The V gene is TRBV28, the J gene TRBJ1-2; 7 nucleotides agree with TRBD1. The CDR3 sequence: CASSLPGTVSGYTF. The CDR3 DNA sequence: TGTGCCAGCAGTCTTCCCGGGACAGTGAGTGGCTACACCTTC.